These 27 T cell receptor beta chains share one sample of origin, sequenced in a study of CD8 T cells in ankylosing spondylitis listed by TCRdb under 2017. The protocol used for the library was 5' RACE. TCRdb names Illumina HiSeq 2500 as the instrument used. TCRdb trimmed the raw reads at Q25, called clones with MiXCR and kept productive beta chains. Rows with a matching CDR3 protein are joined into one entry that keeps the most common DNA and genes. The table for this sample lists around 100,000 distinct CDR3 sequences; around 24% of them were counted only once. The top ten clonotypes cover roughly an eighth of the sample. The sample was synovial fluid, either unsorted or a sorted T cell fraction (not recorded which). These receptors all come from a male donor with ankylosing spondylitis.

This clonotype was counted only a few times. V and J are TRBV29-1 and TRBJ2-3, with D unclear. The germline CDR1 and CDR2 sequences are SQVTM and ANQGSEA. Trimming removed 3 bases from V and 0 bases from J, with 7 bases in between. This CDR3 is 13 amino acids long. CDR3 nucleotides: TGCAGCGTTGATAACGATAGCACAGATACGCAGTATTTT. Its protein is CSVDNDSTDTQYF.

The chain couples TRBV6-5 to TRBJ2-2; D possibly corresponds to TRBD1 (6 bases). The germline CDR1 and CDR2 sequences are MNHEY and SVGAGI. The CDR3 spans 18 residues. Trimming pared 1 base from V and 2 bases from J, leaving 17 bases between. In nucleotides, the CDR3 is TGTGCCAGCAGTTACTACGGACACACCGGGACAAACACCGGGGAGCTGTTTTTT. Its translation: CASSYYGHTGTNTGELFF.

The chain has TRBV27 and TRBJ2-1; 9 bases are shared with TRBD1. CDR1 and CDR2 (germline): MNHEY, SMNVEV (reference sequence). This CDR3 is built from 14 residues. J gave up 7 bases and V 6 bases, and 7 bases lay outside the gene matches. The chain's CDR3 is CASRGRQGVNEQFF. The CDR3 DNA follows: TGTGCCAGCAGAGGGAGACAGGGGGTTAATGAGCAGTTCTTC.

This clonotype came up many times. The chain combines TRBV10-3 with TRBJ2-3; D is ambiguous. V lost 2 bases and J 1 base, leaving 13 bases between the germline ends. From germline, CDR1 is ENHRY and CDR2 SYGVKD. The CDR3 loop spans 16 amino acids. CDR3: CAISEDFSLGTDTQYF. In DNA, the CDR3 is TGTGCCATCAGTGAGGACTTCTCCTTAGGCACAGATACGCAGTATTTT.

The chain carries TRBV7-2 and TRBJ1-2; D not resolved. V shed 1 base and J shed 3 bases, with 12 bases lying between them. The CDR3 is made up of 15 amino acids. Germline CDR1 reads SGHTA; CDR2 reads FQGNSA. This chain's CDR3 is CASSLDWRQHYGYTF. CDR3 DNA sequence: TGTGCCAGCAGCTTAGACTGGCGGCAGCACTATGGCTACACCTTC.

This clonotype appeared a few times. The V gene is TRBV6-1, the J gene TRBJ2-3; 7 nucleotides align to TRBD2. J gave up 3 bases and V 7 bases, and 10 bases lay outside the gene matches. Germline values: CDR1 MNHNS, CDR2 SASEGT. This CDR3 is 15 amino acids long. The DNA of the CDR3 is TGTGCCAGCACCTCCCGCGCGGGAGATACAGATACGCAGTATTTT. Translation gives CASTSRAGDTDTQYF.

The rearrangement links TRBV5-8 to TRBJ1-5; 7 bases line up with TRBD1. Germline V lookup: CDR1 SGHTS, CDR2 YDEGEE. This CDR3 spans 15 amino acids. V lost 3 bases and J lost 0; bases outside the gene matches: 3. This CDR3 is CASSSGQYSNQPQHF. In DNA, the CDR3 is TGTGCCAGCAGCTCGGGACAGTATAGCAATCAGCCCCAGCATTTT.

This clonotype has a handful of counts. This rearrangement joins TRBV4-1 to TRBJ1-5, with no clear D. Germline assignment: CDR1 MGHRA and CDR2 YSYEKL. CDR3 length equals 16 residues. V lost 8 bases and J lost 2, with 19 bases in between. This chain's CDR3 is CASGVEGGNGNQPQHF. The CDR3 nucleotides are TGCGCCAGCGGGGTGGAGGGCGGTAATGGCAATCAGCCCCAGCATTTT.

This clonotype was counted many times. The CDR3 bases are TGTGCCACCAGTGGTGACAGAAACCTCCAAGAGACCCAGTACTTC. Its protein product is CATSGDRNLQETQYF. V usage is TRBV24-1 and J usage is TRBJ2-5; D might be TRBD1 (5 bases). The CDR3 runs to 15 residues. The germline V gene encodes CDR1 KGHDR and CDR2 SFDVKD. Trimming stripped 5 bases from V and 1 base from J, with 13 bases between.

This clonotype was recorded a few times. The rearrangement uses TRBV12-5 and TRBJ1-1; TRBD1 matches 7 bases. V lost 5 bases to trimming and J lost 1 base; unmatched junction nucleotides: 4. The CDR3 covers 14 residues. CDR1 and CDR2 (germline): LGHNT, FRNRAP. CDR3 in amino acids: CASGIGQANTEAFF. The DNA of the CDR3 is TGTGCTAGTGGTATCGGACAGGCGAACACTGAAGCTTTCTTT.

This clonotype was counted a few times. The genes are TRBV12-3 or TRBV12-4 and TRBJ2-5, with TRBD1 as a possible D gene (6 bases). The V end was cut by 9 bases, the J end by 1 base, with 18 bases between. The CDR3 covers 15 residues. CDR3 nucleotide sequence: TGTGCCAGTAACATAGGGAGCAGGGGCCAAGAGACCCAGTACTTC. Its translation: CASNIGSRGQETQYF.

This clonotype came up a few times. The CDR3 spells CASSVDGTDGNTIYF. CDR3 DNA: TGTGCCAGCAGCGTAGATGGGACTGATGGAAACACCATATATTTT. The chain couples TRBV7-9 to TRBJ1-3; D is perhaps TRBD1 (5 bases). This CDR3 comprises 15 residues. Germline CDR1 SEHNR, CDR2 FQNEAQ (reference sequence). The V end was cut by 5 bases, the J end by 3 bases, with 14 bases between.

The V gene is TRBV5-1, the J gene TRBJ2-2, with D possibly matching TRBD2 (6 bases). Germline V gene data show CDR1 as SGHRS and CDR2 as YFSETQ. V shed 0 bases and J shed 1 base, with 10 bases lying between them. The CDR3 has 16 residues. Here the CDR3 DNA reads TGCGCCAGCAGCTTGGGCGGGACCCTGAACACCGGGGAGCTGTTTTTT. As protein: CASSLGGTLNTGELFF.

This clonotype was found a few times. The rearrangement joins TRBV11-3 to TRBJ2-1; D ambiguous. The CDR3 is 13 residues long. Germline V CDR1 and CDR2: SGHNT, YENEEA. The germline V and J ends were trimmed by 0 bases and 10 bases, with 10 bases remaining between them. CDR3 residues: CASSLDLDREQFF. CDR3 sequence (DNA): TGTGCCAGCAGCTTAGATTTAGATCGGGAGCAGTTCTTC.

This chain joins TRBV18 and TRBJ1-1; 7 bases align to TRBD1. The CDR3 length is 14 residues. Germline V CDR1 and CDR2: KGHSH, LQKENI. V dropped 4 bases and J dropped 1; count of bases not matched to a gene: 3. This CDR3 is CASSLRQGNTEAFF. The CDR3 DNA reads TGTGCCAGCTCACTACGACAGGGGAACACTGAAGCTTTCTTT.

J is TRBJ2-1 and V is TRBV11-3, with 9 bases matching TRBD1. Trimming at V came to 3 bases and at J to 4 bases, leaving 4 bases not matched to a gene. From germline, CDR1 is SGHNT and CDR2 YENEEA. The CDR3 has 15 residues. The CDR3 nucleotides are TGTGCCAGCAGCTTCCAGGGACAGGGATACAATGAGCAGTTCTTC. As protein: CASSFQGQGYNEQFF.

The V gene is TRBV20-1, the J gene TRBJ1-5; no clear D. CDR1 and CDR2 from the germline V gene are DFQATT and SNEGSKA (reference sequence). V dropped 6 bases and J dropped 0 bases, with 12 bases sitting between them. The CDR3 sequence is 14 residues long. CDR3 nucleotides: TGCAGTGCGCGAAGCGGGTTTAGCAATCAGCCCCAGCATTTT. Translation gives CSARSGFSNQPQHF.

The rearrangement links TRBV12-3 or TRBV12-4 to TRBJ2-2; 13 nucleotides align to TRBD2. With V trimmed by 6 bases and J by 7 bases, 5 bases remained unmatched. The CDR3 sequence is 15 residues long. CDR3 amino acids: CASSGLAGEGGELFF. Written as DNA, the CDR3 is TGTGCCAGCAGCGGACTAGCGGGAGAGGGCGGGGAGCTGTTTTTT.

There are a few counts of this clonotype. The chain recombines TRBV5-1 with TRBJ2-3; tentative D call: TRBD2 (5 bases). Germline CDR1 reads SGHRS; CDR2 reads YFSETQ. The CDR3 is made up of 16 amino acids. V gave up 3 bases and J gave up 0 bases, with 14 bases separating them. CDR3 coding DNA: TGCGCCAGCAGCTCCCGTCGCGGGTTTAGCACAGATACGCAGTATTTT. It encodes CASSSRRGFSTDTQYF.

In this sample, this clonotype turned up once. This clone may be a read error of a much larger clone one base away. The chain combines TRBV4-2 with TRBJ2-7; D is possibly TRBD1 (5 bases). Germline-derived CDR1 and CDR2 are LGHNA and YNFKEQ. The CDR3 runs 15 residues. The CDR3 sequence is CASSQAQRGVYDQYF. The CDR3 DNA is TGTGCCAGCAGCCAAGCCCAAAGGGGCGTCTACGACCAGTACTTC.

This clonotype was detected many times. This chain connects TRBV5-6 to TRBJ2-3, with D uncertain. Germline V gives CDR1 SGHDT, CDR2 YYEEEE. The CDR3 loop spans 12 amino acids. V lost 2 bases to trimming and J lost 3 bases, with 4 bases between them. The CDR3 DNA reads as TGTGCCAGCAGCTTCGTGACAGATACGCAGTATTTT. It encodes CASSFVTDTQYF.

V usage is TRBV28 and J usage is TRBJ2-1, with 7 bases matching TRBD2. Trimming took 4 bases from V and 4 from J; bases not matched to a gene: 10. The CDR3 runs 16 residues. From germline, CDR1 is MDHEN and CDR2 SYDVKM. The CDR3 DNA follows: TGTGCCAGCAGTTCTTTGTCTAGCGGCCGATACAATGAGCAGTTCTTC. This sequence encodes CASSSLSSGRYNEQFF.

This clonotype has a count of ten or more. This chain links TRBV5-1 with TRBJ1-6; no definite D call. Germline V gives CDR1 SGHRS, CDR2 YFSETQ. The CDR3 consists of 15 residues. V was trimmed by 4 bases and J by 7 bases, leaving 15 bases between them. CDR3 bases: TGCGCCAGCAGCCCGACTGACTTGGGAAATTCACCCCTCCACTTT. Its translation is CASSPTDLGNSPLHF.

This clonotype was counted only a few times. V is TRBV20-1 and J is TRBJ2-5; TRBD1 or TRBD2 may be the D gene (5 bases each). Germline CDR1 DFQATT, CDR2 SNEGSKA (reference sequence). The CDR3 is made up of 15 amino acids. Deletions cut 0 bases from V and 9 bases from J, with 20 bases between. Written as DNA, the CDR3 is TGCAGTGCTAGAGATCGAGAGCAGGGCGGGCTGTCCCAGTACTTC. It translates to CSARDREQGGLSQYF.

The chain couples TRBV20-1 to TRBJ2-7; TRBD2 agrees at 11 bases. V lost 4 bases and J lost 3; bases outside the gene matches: 5. Germline V CDR1 and CDR2: DFQATT, SNEGSKA (reference sequence). This CDR3 has 14 residues. CDR3 sequence reads: CSATTSGSYYEQYV. The CDR3 DNA follows: TGCAGTGCTACCACTAGCGGGAGTTACTACGAGCAGTACGTC.

V usage is TRBV5-6 and J usage is TRBJ2-5; D may be TRBD1 (6 bases). The CDR3 consists of 13 residues. CDR1 and CDR2 from the germline V gene are SGHDT and YYEEEE. Trimming cost V 3 bases and J 8 bases, with 14 bases left between them. This chain's CDR3 is CASSSHRADTQYF. The DNA of the CDR3 is TGTGCCAGCAGCTCCCACAGGGCAGACACCCAGTACTTC. The variable domain in full, with the rest retrieved from reference TRBV5-6 and TRBJ2-5, is DAGVTQSPTHLIKTRGQQVTLRCSPKSGHDTVSWYQQALGQGPQFIFQYYEEEERQRGNFPDRFSGHQFPNYSSELNVNALLLGDSALYLCASSSHRADTQYFGPGTRLLVL.

The chain is built from TRBV12-3 or TRBV12-4 and TRBJ1-2; D remains unclear. There are 13 residues in the CDR3. The V gene lost 3 bases and the J gene lost 4 bases, with 9 bases spanning the gap. For the CDR3, the DNA is TGTGCCAGCAGTTTCCGGCGGGCCTATGGCTACACCTTC. This codes for CASSFRRAYGYTF.